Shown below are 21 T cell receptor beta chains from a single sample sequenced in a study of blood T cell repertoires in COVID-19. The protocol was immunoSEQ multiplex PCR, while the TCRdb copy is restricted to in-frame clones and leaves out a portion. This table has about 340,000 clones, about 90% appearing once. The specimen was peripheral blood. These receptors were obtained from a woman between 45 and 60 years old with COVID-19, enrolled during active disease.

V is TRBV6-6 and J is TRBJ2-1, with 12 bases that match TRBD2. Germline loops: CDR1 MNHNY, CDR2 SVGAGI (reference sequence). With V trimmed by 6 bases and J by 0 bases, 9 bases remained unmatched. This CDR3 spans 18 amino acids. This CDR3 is CASRRTGLAGSSYNEQFF. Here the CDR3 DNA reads TGTGCCAGCAGACGAACGGGACTAGCGGGCAGCTCCTACAATGAGCAGTTCTTC.

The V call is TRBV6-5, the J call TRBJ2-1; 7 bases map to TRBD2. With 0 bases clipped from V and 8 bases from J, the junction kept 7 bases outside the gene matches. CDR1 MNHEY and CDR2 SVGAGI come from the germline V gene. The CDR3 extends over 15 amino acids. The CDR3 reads CASSYSNGGGYEQFF. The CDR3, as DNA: TGTGCCAGCAGTTACTCGAACGGCGGGGGATATGAGCAGTTCTTC.

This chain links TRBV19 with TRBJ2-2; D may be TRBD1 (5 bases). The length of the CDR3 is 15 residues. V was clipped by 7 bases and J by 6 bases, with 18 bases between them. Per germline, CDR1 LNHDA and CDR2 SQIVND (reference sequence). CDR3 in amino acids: CASNPIRAGSGELFF. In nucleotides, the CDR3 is TGTGCCAGTAACCCTATAAGGGCAGGGTCCGGGGAGCTGTTTTTT.

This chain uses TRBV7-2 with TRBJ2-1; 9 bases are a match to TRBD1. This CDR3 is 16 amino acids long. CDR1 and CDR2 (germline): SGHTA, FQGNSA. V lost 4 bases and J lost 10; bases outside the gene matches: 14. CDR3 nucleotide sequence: TGTGCCAGCAGCTCTAACCCGACAGGGGGGAGATCGGAGCAGTTCTTC. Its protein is CASSSNPTGGRSEQFF.

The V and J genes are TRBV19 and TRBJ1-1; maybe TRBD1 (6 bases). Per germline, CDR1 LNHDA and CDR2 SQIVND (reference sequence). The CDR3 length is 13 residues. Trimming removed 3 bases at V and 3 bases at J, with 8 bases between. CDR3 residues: CASSIRQDTEAFF. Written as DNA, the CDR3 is TGTGCCAGTAGTATTCGACAGGACACTGAAGCTTTCTTT.

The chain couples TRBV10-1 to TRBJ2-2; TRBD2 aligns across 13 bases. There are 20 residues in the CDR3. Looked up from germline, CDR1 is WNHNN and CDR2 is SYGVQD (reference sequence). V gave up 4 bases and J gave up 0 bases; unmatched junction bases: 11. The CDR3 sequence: CASSAPRGLAGLANTGELFF. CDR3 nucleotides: TGCGCCAGCAGTGCCCCCCGGGGACTAGCGGGGCTCGCGAACACCGGGGAGCTGTTTTTT.

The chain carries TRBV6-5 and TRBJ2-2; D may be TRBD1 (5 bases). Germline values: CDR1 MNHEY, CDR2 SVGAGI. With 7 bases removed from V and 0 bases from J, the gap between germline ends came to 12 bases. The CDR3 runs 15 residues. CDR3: CASKKTDANTGELFF. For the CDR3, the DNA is TGTGCCAGCAAAAAGACAGACGCGAACACCGGGGAGCTGTTTTTT.

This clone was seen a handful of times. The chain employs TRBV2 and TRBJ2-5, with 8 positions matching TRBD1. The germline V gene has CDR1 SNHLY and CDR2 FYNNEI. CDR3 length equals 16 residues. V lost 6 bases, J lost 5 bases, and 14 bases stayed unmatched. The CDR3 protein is CASRKDRGSPGETQYF. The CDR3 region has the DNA TGTGCCAGCAGGAAAGACAGGGGTAGTCCCGGGGAGACCCAGTACTTC.

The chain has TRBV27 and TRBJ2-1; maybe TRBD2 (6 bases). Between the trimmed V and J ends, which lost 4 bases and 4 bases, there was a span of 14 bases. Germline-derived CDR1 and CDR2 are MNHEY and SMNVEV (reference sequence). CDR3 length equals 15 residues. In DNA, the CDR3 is TGTGCCAGCAGTTCACCGGGAGCAGGATACAATGAGCAGTTCTTC. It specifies CASSSPGAGYNEQFF.

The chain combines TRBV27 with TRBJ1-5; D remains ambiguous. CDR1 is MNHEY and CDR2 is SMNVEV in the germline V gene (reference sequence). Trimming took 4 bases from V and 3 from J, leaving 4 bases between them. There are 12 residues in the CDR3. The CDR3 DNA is TGTGCCAGCAGTTCCTACAATCAGCCCCAGCATTTT. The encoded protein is CASSSYNQPQHF.

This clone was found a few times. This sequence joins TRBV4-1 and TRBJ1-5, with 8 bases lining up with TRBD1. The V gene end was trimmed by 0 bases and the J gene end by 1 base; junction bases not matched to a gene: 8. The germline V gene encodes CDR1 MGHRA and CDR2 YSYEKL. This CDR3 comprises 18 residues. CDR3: CASSQDRQGATSNQPQHF. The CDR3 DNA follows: TGCGCCAGCAGCCAAGATCGGCAGGGGGCGACAAGCAATCAGCCCCAGCATTTT.

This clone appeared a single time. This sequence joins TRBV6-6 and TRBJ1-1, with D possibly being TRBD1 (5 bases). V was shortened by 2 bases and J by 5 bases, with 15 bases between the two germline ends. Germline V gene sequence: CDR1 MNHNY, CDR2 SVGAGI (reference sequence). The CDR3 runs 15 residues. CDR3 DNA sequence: TGTGCCAGCAGTTACGGGCAGGGTAGAGGAACTGAAGCTTTCTTT. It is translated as CASSYGQGRGTEAFF.

The CDR3, as DNA: TGTGCCAGCAGCTTGCGGGAGGGCCGTAGTGAGCAGTTCTTC. Translation: CASSLREGRSEQFF. V usage is TRBV11-2 and J usage is TRBJ2-1, with 9 bases matching TRBD2. Looked up from germline, CDR1 is SGHAT and CDR2 is FQNNGV. Trimming took 3 bases from V and 9 from J; bases not matched to a gene: 6. CDR3 length equals 14 residues.

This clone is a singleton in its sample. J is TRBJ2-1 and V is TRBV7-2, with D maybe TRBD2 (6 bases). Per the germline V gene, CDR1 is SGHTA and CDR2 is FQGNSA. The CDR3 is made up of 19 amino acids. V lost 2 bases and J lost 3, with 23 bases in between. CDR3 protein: CASSLTLTMGIADYNEQFF. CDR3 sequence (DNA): TGTGCCAGCAGCTTAACCCTTACAATGGGGATAGCGGACTACAATGAGCAGTTCTTC.

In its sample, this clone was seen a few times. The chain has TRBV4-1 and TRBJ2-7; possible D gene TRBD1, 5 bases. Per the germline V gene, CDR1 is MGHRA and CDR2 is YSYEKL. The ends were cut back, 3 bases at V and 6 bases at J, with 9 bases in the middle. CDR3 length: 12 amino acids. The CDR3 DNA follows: TGCGCCAGCAGCCACAGGGATGCCGAGCAGTACTTC. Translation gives CASSHRDAEQYF.

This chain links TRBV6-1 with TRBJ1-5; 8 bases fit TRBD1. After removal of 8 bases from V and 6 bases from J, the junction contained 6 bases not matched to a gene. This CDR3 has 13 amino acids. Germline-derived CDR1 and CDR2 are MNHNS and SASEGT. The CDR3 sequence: CASRRGRGQPQHF. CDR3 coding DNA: TGTGCCAGCCGCAGGGGGCGAGGTCAGCCCCAGCATTTT.

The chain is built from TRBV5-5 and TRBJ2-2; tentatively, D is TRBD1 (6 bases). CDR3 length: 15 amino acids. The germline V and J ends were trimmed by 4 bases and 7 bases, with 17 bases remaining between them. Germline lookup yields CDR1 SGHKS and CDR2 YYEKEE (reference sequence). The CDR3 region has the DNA TGTGCCAGCAGCCCGGGACACCTTATTAGCGGGGAGCTGTTTTTT. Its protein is CASSPGHLISGELFF.

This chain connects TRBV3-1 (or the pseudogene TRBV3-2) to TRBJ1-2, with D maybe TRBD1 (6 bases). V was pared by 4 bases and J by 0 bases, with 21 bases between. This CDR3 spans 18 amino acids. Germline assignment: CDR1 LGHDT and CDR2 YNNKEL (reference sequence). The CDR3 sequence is CASSRNRSRGGANYGYTF. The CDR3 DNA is TGTGCCAGCAGCCGAAATAGGTCTAGGGGGGGAGCTAACTATGGCTACACCTTC.

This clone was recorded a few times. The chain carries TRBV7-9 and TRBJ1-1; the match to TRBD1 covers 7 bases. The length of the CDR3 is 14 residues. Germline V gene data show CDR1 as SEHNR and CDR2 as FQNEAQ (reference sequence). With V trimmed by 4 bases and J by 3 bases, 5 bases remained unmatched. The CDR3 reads CASSSQGSDTEAFF. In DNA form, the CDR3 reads TGTGCCAGCAGCTCACAGGGGAGTGACACTGAAGCTTTCTTT.

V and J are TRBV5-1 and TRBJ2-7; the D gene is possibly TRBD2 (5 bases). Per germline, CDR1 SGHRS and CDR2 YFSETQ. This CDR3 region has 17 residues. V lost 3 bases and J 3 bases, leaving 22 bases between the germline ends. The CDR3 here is CASSSAVLSDFYYEQYF. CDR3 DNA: TGCGCCAGCAGCTCGGCGGTTCTTAGCGACTTCTACTACGAGCAGTACTTC.

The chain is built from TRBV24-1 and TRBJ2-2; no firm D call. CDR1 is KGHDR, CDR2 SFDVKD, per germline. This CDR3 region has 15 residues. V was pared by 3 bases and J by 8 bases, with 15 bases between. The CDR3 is CATSDGPRSLGELFF. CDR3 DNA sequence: TGTGCCACCAGTGATGGCCCTAGGTCGTTGGGGGAGCTGTTTTTT.